Detailed here is one T cell receptor beta chain. The antigen is undetermined. Germline V gives CDR1 MNHEY, CDR2 SVGEGT. Trimming at V came to 0 bases and at J to 5 bases, leaving 8 bases not matched to a gene. The CDR3 runs 17 residues. The data originate from a study of response to subunit inactivated influenza vaccine. Findings and limits, study-wide: That few new T cells are recruited by each seasonal influenza vaccination was the authors' suggestion.

TCRdb passed the RT-PCR reads through MiXCR, listing each CDR3 protein once. The sample includes about 780,000 distinct CDR3 sequences, 15% to 20% of them seen just once. This receptor was identified in a man aged 45 to 65 who received an inactivated influenza vaccine. Sequenced here: PBMCs from blood, sampled more than 4 days after vaccination. V and J are TRBV6-2 or TRBV6-3 and TRBJ2-7; 12 nucleotides match TRBD2. The CDR3 DNA reads TGTGCCAGCAGTTACTCGCCACTAGCGGGAGGTCTCGACGAGCAGTACTTC. Translation: CASSYSPLAGGLDEQYF.